The 13 T cell receptor beta chains below all came from one sample that was sequenced in a study of cytomegalovirus exposure and HLA in healthy donors. Amplification used 60 Vbeta primers and 13 Jbeta primers. The assay was immunoSEQ multiplex PCR, and TCRdb's table has in-frame clones only and misses some. Of roughly 180,000 clones in the sample, 76% were seen once. Sequencing was performed on PBMCs. These receptors were collected from a man younger than 35 in good health and CMV-seronegative.

CDR3 nucleotide sequence: TGTGCCAGCAGCCTGTCGGCAGGTCGCCATGAGCAGTTCTTC. Its translation: CASSLSAGRHEQFF. The genes are TRBV7-9 and TRBJ2-1; the D is unclear. CDR1 and CDR2 from the germline V gene are SEHNR and FQNEAQ (reference sequence). V lost 5 bases to trimming and J lost 8 bases, with 16 bases between them. This CDR3 is built from 14 residues.

The chain couples TRBV27 to TRBJ2-1; 7 positions match TRBD2. The CDR3 is 14 amino acids. Germline trimming cut 7 bases from V and 8 bases from J; bases unmatched to any gene: 11. In germline, CDR1 is MNHEY, CDR2 SMNVEV (reference sequence). DNA for the CDR3: TGTGCCAGCAAAGTAGGGCGGGAGAGGGATGAGCAGTTCTTC. Protein: CASKVGRERDEQFF.

This clone has just a few counts. The chain employs TRBV18 and TRBJ2-3, with a tentative D call TRBD2 (6 bases). The CDR3 is 14 amino acids. CDR1 and CDR2 (germline): KGHSH, LQKENI. Trimming stripped 3 bases from V and 4 bases from J, with 11 bases between. The CDR3 region is CASSPGGNPDTQYF. The DNA of the CDR3 is TGTGCCAGCTCACCGGGCGGGAACCCAGATACGCAGTATTTT.

The V call is TRBV7-9, the J call TRBJ1-6; 7 positions match TRBD1. This CDR3 is 13 amino acids long. V shed 3 bases and J 17 bases; nucleotides not matched to a gene: 10. Germline CDR1 and CDR2: SEHNR and FQNEAQ (reference sequence). CDR3 bases: TGTGCCAGCAGCTTGGGCGTCACAGGGGAGTTCCACTTT. Translating gives CASSLGVTGEFHF. Looking up the rest from reference TRBV7-9 and TRBJ1-6 gives the full variable domain: DTGVSQNPRHKITKRGQNVTFRCDPISEHNRLYWYRQTLGQGPEFLTYFQNEAQLEKSRLLSDRFSAERPKGSFSTLEIQRTEQGDSAMYLCASSLGVTGEFHFGNGTRLTVT.

This clone was seen more than once but under ten times. V is TRBV7-3 and J is TRBJ2-2; D perhaps matches TRBD1 (5 bases). Per germline, CDR1 SGHTA and CDR2 FQGTGA. The CDR3 has 16 residues. Trimming took 1 base from V and 4 from J, leaving 13 bases between them. CDR3 DNA sequence: TGTGCCAGCAGCTTAAGCGCCAAAAGGGGCACCGGGGAGCTGTTTTTT. It translates to CASSLSAKRGTGELFF.

The chain recombines TRBV6-5 with TRBJ2-7, with TRBD2 as a possible D gene (5 bases). This CDR3 is built from 12 residues. Germline V gene data show CDR1 as MNHEY and CDR2 as SVGAGI. Trimming left V 6 bases short and J 0 bases short, with 6 bases between. CDR3 nucleotide sequence: TGTGCCAGCAGCCGGGACTCCTACGAGCAGTACTTC. Protein product: CASSRDSYEQYF.

This chain connects TRBV9 to TRBJ2-6; 8 nucleotides match TRBD2. This CDR3 has 17 amino acids. V trimming: 5 bases; J trimming: 1 base; junction bases outside the gene matches: 8. Germline V gene data show CDR1 as SGDLS and CDR2 as YYNGEE. CDR3 loop: CASSGLARASGANVLTF. As DNA, the CDR3 is TGTGCCAGCAGTGGACTAGCCAGGGCGTCTGGGGCCAACGTCCTGACTTTC.

This rearrangement joins TRBV4-2 to TRBJ1-2; TRBD1 matches 10 bases. Germline V CDR1 and CDR2: LGHNA, YNFKEQ. The V segment lost 10 bases and the J segment 7 bases; nucleotides outside the gene matches: 12. CDR3 length: 14 residues. In DNA form, the CDR3 reads TGTGCCACCGGACAGGGGGAGGACAGGGGTGGCTACACCTTC. Protein: CATGQGEDRGGYTF.

This sequence joins TRBV6-6 and TRBJ1-5; D not certain. Between the trimmed V and J ends, which lost 1 base and 4 bases, there was a span of 5 bases. CDR1 and CDR2 (germline): MNHNY, SVGAGI (reference sequence). The CDR3 loop spans 13 amino acids. The DNA for the CDR3 is TGTGCCAGCAGTTACTACGGGAATCAGCCCCAGCATTTT. Its protein is CASSYYGNQPQHF.

Remarks on this clone: This specimen includes other DNA sequences encoding the same CDR3. The J gene is TRBJ2-5, the V gene TRBV4-2; 7 bases agree with TRBD1. The CDR3 runs to 15 residues. Germline CDR1 LGHNA, CDR2 YNFKEQ. Losses at the gene ends were 0 bases for V and 4 bases for J; bases not matched to a gene: 5. CDR3 sequence (DNA): TGTGCCAGCAGCCAAGATCATAGGGGGCTAGAGACCCAGTACTTC. It codes for CASSQDHRGLETQYF.

Concerning this clone itself: This sample includes further DNA sequences coding for the same CDR3. This chain links TRBV28 with TRBJ2-5, with D uncertain. Germline V CDR1 and CDR2: MDHEN, SYDVKM. The CDR3 sequence is 11 residues long. Trimming took 9 bases from V and 2 from J, leaving 7 bases between them. The CDR3 DNA follows: TGTGCCAGTTCAGGTCAAGAGACCCAGTACTTC. Its translation: CASSGQETQYF.

The rearrangement uses TRBV11-2 and TRBJ1-4; weak D call: TRBD1 (6 bases). The V end was cut by 5 bases, the J end by 7 bases, with 11 bases between. The CDR3 loop spans 13 amino acids. From germline, CDR1 is SGHAT and CDR2 FQNNGV. The CDR3 reads CASSLQGPEKLFF. CDR3 DNA: TGTGCCAGCAGCCTACAGGGTCCTGAAAAACTGTTTTTT.

V is TRBV4-2 and J is TRBJ2-1, with 11 bases identical to TRBD2. CDR1 is LGHNA, CDR2 YNFKEQ, per germline. The trim removed 4 bases at V and 7 bases at J, leaving 12 bases unmatched. CDR3 length: 17 residues. CDR3 nucleotides: TGTGCCAGCAGCCCAGTCCCTAGCGGGGGGCCGGGGAATGAGCAGTTCTTC. Its protein product is CASSPVPSGGPGNEQFF.